The next 24 T cell receptor beta chains were all read from a single sample in a study of blood T cell repertoires in COVID-19. Libraries were prepared by immunoSEQ multiplex PCR; TCRdb keeps only in-frame clonotypes and omits some of them. The table includes about 160,000 clones, approximately 80% detected once. The sample comprised peripheral blood. These receptors were collected from a woman of 80 years or more with active or convalescent COVID-19.

The chain is built from TRBV6-5 and TRBJ1-5, with a possible D match to TRBD1 (6 bases). The CDR3 runs to 15 residues. Germline V gene data show CDR1 as MNHEY and CDR2 as SVGAGI. Trimming removed 0 bases from V and 6 bases from J, with 12 bases in between. The CDR3 sequence: CASSYSTGPGQPQHF. As DNA, the CDR3 is TGTGCCAGCAGTTACTCAACAGGGCCGGGTCAGCCCCAGCATTTT.

This clone was seen only once. The CDR3, as DNA: TGCGCCAGCAGCACGGAGGGAGGGTTAGGGTCACCCCTCCACTTT. Translation gives CASSTEGGLGSPLHF. V usage is TRBV4-3 and J usage is TRBJ1-6; D call uncertain. Germline V gives CDR1 LGHNA, CDR2 YSLEER. The CDR3 loop spans 15 amino acids. V was shortened by 5 bases and J by 10 bases, with 18 bases between the two germline ends.

The CDR3 DNA follows: TGTGCCAGCAGCGCCTCGGGGTACTCACCCCTCCACTTT. Its translation is CASSASGYSPLHF. The chain couples TRBV9 to TRBJ1-6; no clear D gene. Germline V gene sequence: CDR1 SGDLS, CDR2 YYNGEE. Trimming removed 3 bases from V and 10 bases from J, with 11 bases in between. This CDR3 region has 13 residues. The full variable domain, completed using reference TRBV9 and TRBJ1-6, is DSGVTQTPKHLITATGQRVTLRCSPRSGDLSVYWYQQSLDQGLQFLIQYYNGEERAKGNILERFSAQQFPDLHSELNLSSLELGDSALYFCASSASGYSPLHFGNGTRLTVT.

V gene TRBV19 combines with J gene TRBJ2-1; the match to TRBD2 covers 8 bases. This CDR3 comprises 14 residues. The V segment lost 5 bases and the J segment 3 bases; nucleotides outside the gene matches: 3. Germline V gives CDR1 LNHDA, CDR2 SQIVND (reference sequence). In DNA, the CDR3 is TGTGCCAGTAGTGGGACTAGACTCTACAATGAGCAGTTCTTC. This sequence encodes CASSGTRLYNEQFF.

The rearrangement joins TRBV6-2 or TRBV6-3 to TRBJ1-1, with TRBD1 matching over 8 bases. CDR3 length: 16 amino acids. Germline values: CDR1 MNHEY, CDR2 SVGEGT. V trimming: 6 bases; J trimming: 0 bases; junction bases outside the gene matches: 9. CDR3 nucleotides: TGTGCCAGCAGCCAAGACAGGGGCCCCATGAACACTGAAGCTTTCTTT. Protein sequence: CASSQDRGPMNTEAFF.

The CDR3 loop reads CASRKALGQGVGYTF. The CDR3 region has the DNA TGTGCCAGTAGGAAAGCGTTGGGACAGGGGGTGGGCTACACCTTC. V and J are TRBV19 and TRBJ1-2, with 11 bases that match TRBD1. CDR3 length: 15 residues. V gave up 6 bases and J gave up 8 bases; unmatched junction bases: 11. Per the germline V gene, CDR1 is LNHDA and CDR2 is SQIVND (reference sequence). The full variable domain, completed using reference TRBV19 and TRBJ1-2, is DGGITQSPKYLFRKEGQNVTLSCEQNLNHDAMYWYRQDPGQGLRLIYYSQIVNDFQKGDIAEGYSVSREKKESFPLTVTSAQKNPTAFYLCASRKALGQGVGYTFGSGTRLTVV.

This clone appeared once. The genes are TRBV11-3 and TRBJ2-7; unclear D gene. The CDR3 covers 14 residues. In germline, CDR1 is SGHNT, CDR2 YENEEA. Trimming took 5 bases from V and 3 from J, leaving 14 bases between them. The CDR3 protein is CASSLIGRYYEQYF. The CDR3 coding sequence is TGTGCCAGCAGCCTAATAGGCAGGTACTACGAGCAGTACTTC.

The chain employs TRBV5-1 and TRBJ1-2; TRBD1 matches 7 bases. Germline loops: CDR1 SGHRS, CDR2 YFSETQ. The V gene end was trimmed by 4 bases and the J gene end by 3 bases; junction bases not matched to a gene: 3. The CDR3 extends over 13 amino acids. CDR3 loop: CASSPTGDYGYTF. The CDR3 coding sequence is TGCGCCAGCAGCCCAACAGGGGACTATGGCTACACCTTC.

The V and J genes are TRBV11-2 and TRBJ1-2; no firm D call. Per germline, CDR1 SGHAT and CDR2 FQNNGV. Trimming pared 11 bases from V and 5 bases from J, leaving 18 bases between. This CDR3 spans 13 amino acids. The CDR3 DNA sequence: TGTGCCCCGCTCTCGGAGGGAGCTTATGGCTACACCTTC. It codes for CAPLSEGAYGYTF.

The genes are TRBV18 and TRBJ1-2; 7 nucleotides agree with TRBD1. The CDR3 loop spans 12 amino acids. Germline V gene lookup returns CDR1 KGHSH and CDR2 LQKENI. V shed 2 bases and J 8 bases; nucleotides not matched to a gene: 2. The CDR3 is CASSPAGGGYTF. DNA of the CDR3: TGTGCCAGCTCACCAGCAGGGGGAGGCTACACCTTC.

The chain couples TRBV3-1 (or the pseudogene TRBV3-2) to TRBJ2-5; the match to TRBD2 covers 7 bases. The CDR3 runs 17 residues. Trimming cost V 0 bases and J 4 bases; bases outside gene matches: 11. CDR1 is LGHDT, CDR2 YNNKEL, per germline (reference sequence). The CDR3 loop reads CASSQETSGVTGETQYF. The DNA of the CDR3 is TGTGCCAGCAGCCAAGAAACCAGCGGGGTAACGGGAGAGACCCAGTACTTC.

The gene calls are TRBV7-9 and TRBJ2-1; 9 positions match TRBD1. The germline gives CDR1 SEHNR, CDR2 FQNEAQ (reference sequence). The CDR3 spans 18 residues. Trimming at V came to 0 bases and at J to 2 bases, leaving 8 bases not matched to a gene. CDR3 bases: TGTGCCAGCAGCTTAGCGAGGCCACAGGGGGCCCCCTACAATGAGCAGTTCTTC. Residues: CASSLARPQGAPYNEQFF.

The V gene is TRBV2, the J gene TRBJ1-2, with TRBD1 matching 7 bases. V lost 8 bases to trimming and J lost 0 bases; unmatched junction nucleotides: 0. CDR1 is SNHLY, CDR2 FYNNEI, per germline. The CDR3 is made up of 12 amino acids. The CDR3 region is CASDRANYGYTF. The CDR3 bases are TGTGCCAGCGACAGGGCTAACTATGGCTACACCTTC.

The J gene is TRBJ1-1, the V gene TRBV7-9; weak D call: TRBD1 (6 bases). Trimming removed 5 bases from V and 1 base from J, with 17 bases in between. Germline V lookup: CDR1 SEHNR, CDR2 FQNEAQ (reference sequence). The CDR3 spans 16 residues. CDR3 loop: CASSNPWTDRNTEAFF. CDR3 nucleotides: TGTGCCAGCAGCAATCCTTGGACAGATAGGAACACTGAAGCTTTCTTT.

DNA for the CDR3: TGTGCCAGCGGCACCATGGGACAGGGAAAAGTCGAGCAGTACTTC. Protein product: CASGTMGQGKVEQYF. This rearrangement joins TRBV7-9 to TRBJ2-7, with TRBD1 matching over 9 bases. The CDR3 sequence is 15 residues long. Trimming removed 8 bases from V and 6 bases from J; junction bases left unmatched: 14. Germline-derived CDR1 and CDR2 are SEHNR and FQNEAQ (reference sequence).

Of note for this clone: The same CDR3 also results from other DNA sequences found in this sample. The V call is TRBV7-2, the J call TRBJ1-2, with unresolved D. Germline CDR1 and CDR2: SGHTA and FQGNSA. CDR3 length: 14 amino acids. The V gene lost 1 base and the J gene lost 8 bases, with 14 bases spanning the gap. The CDR3 is CASSLVGDEGGYTF. The CDR3 DNA sequence: TGTGCCAGCAGCTTAGTCGGCGACGAGGGCGGCTACACCTTC.

This rearrangement joins TRBV2 to TRBJ2-2; TRBD2 matches at 9 bases. The CDR3 loop spans 15 amino acids. The V and J ends lost 5 bases and 4 bases, in that order; junction bases with no gene match: 5. Per the germline V gene, CDR1 is SNHLY and CDR2 is FYNNEI. CDR3 DNA sequence: TGTGCCAGCAGTAAGGGACTAGCAAGCACCGGGGAGCTGTTTTTT. As protein: CASSKGLASTGELFF.

The chain carries TRBV18 and TRBJ1-4, with no clear D. The germline V gene encodes CDR1 KGHSH and CDR2 LQKENI. V gave up 2 bases and J gave up 8 bases, with 12 bases separating them. This CDR3 is built from 14 residues. The chain's CDR3 is CASSPASYGEKLFF. CDR3 coding DNA: TGTGCCAGCTCACCAGCCAGTTACGGGGAAAAACTGTTTTTT.

This chain links TRBV19 with TRBJ2-1, with 8 bases lining up with TRBD1. Germline loops: CDR1 LNHDA, CDR2 SQIVND (reference sequence). V was pared by 8 bases and J by 7 bases, with 16 bases of the junction left unmatched. The CDR3 length is 16 residues. This CDR3 is CASGTLGQALRNEQFF. The DNA of the CDR3 is TGTGCCAGTGGGACCCTGGGACAGGCCCTTCGGAATGAGCAGTTCTTC.

This clone occurred once. The rearrangement joins TRBV2 to TRBJ2-5; 13 bases match TRBD2. Unmatched junction bases numbered 7, after V lost 2 bases and J lost 1 base. Per the germline V gene, CDR1 is SNHLY and CDR2 is FYNNEI. The CDR3 length is 18 residues. CDR3 in DNA: TGTGCCAGCAGTGAAACACTAGCGGGGGGGCCTAGCCAAGAGACCCAGTACTTC. Encoded protein: CASSETLAGGPSQETQYF.

The gene calls are TRBV7-2 and TRBJ1-2; D uncertain. CDR3 length: 16 residues. Germline V lookup: CDR1 SGHTA, CDR2 FQGNSA. V lost 5 bases, J lost 1 base, and 17 bases lay in between. The CDR3 DNA reads as TGTGCCAGCAGCCCCGGAGGTGTAGGCTTTAACTATGGCTACACCTTC. This codes for CASSPGGVGFNYGYTF.

This clone was found many times. The rearrangement uses TRBV19 and TRBJ1-5; the match to TRBD1 covers 7 bases. Germline trimming cut 6 bases from V and 6 bases from J; bases unmatched to any gene: 5. CDR3 size: 13 residues. In germline, CDR1 is LNHDA, CDR2 SQIVND (reference sequence). In DNA, the CDR3 is TGTGCCAGTAGCAAGGGGGCCTTTCAGCCCCAGCATTTT. Translation gives CASSKGAFQPQHF. The entire variable domain, with the rest obtained from reference TRBV19 and TRBJ1-5, is as follows: DGGITQSPKYLFRKEGQNVTLSCEQNLNHDAMYWYRQDPGQGLRLIYYSQIVNDFQKGDIAEGYSVSREKKESFPLTVTSAQKNPTAFYLCASSKGAFQPQHFGDGTRLSIL.

The V and J genes are TRBV4-3 and TRBJ1-4; 8 bases match TRBD1. Per germline, CDR1 LGHNA and CDR2 YSLEER. The CDR3 covers 17 residues. V lost 0 bases to trimming and J lost 1 base; unmatched junction nucleotides: 4. This chain's CDR3 is CASSQDPRGLTNEKLFF. The CDR3 DNA reads TGCGCCAGCAGCCAAGATCCCAGGGGGCTAACTAATGAAAAACTGTTTTTT.

The genes are TRBV7-2 and TRBJ1-4; D is ambiguous. V was shortened by 1 base and J by 7 bases, with 7 bases between the two germline ends. The CDR3 spans 13 residues. Germline loops: CDR1 SGHTA, CDR2 FQGNSA. The CDR3 reads CASSLGALEKLFF. For the CDR3, the DNA is TGTGCCAGCAGCTTAGGGGCCCTTGAAAAACTGTTTTTT.